These 30 T cell receptor beta chains came from one sample sequenced in a study of blood T cell repertoires in COVID-19. Generated by immunoSEQ multiplex PCR, the TCRdb table keeps only in-frame clones and is missing some. The sample records a few hundred thousand clones, roughly 88% being singletons. The sequenced material came from PBMCs or T cells enriched from blood (not recorded which). The receptors here all came from a woman in her 40s with acute COVID-19.

V and J are TRBV4-3 and TRBJ1-3; D gene unclear. V was cut by 0 bases and J by 4 bases, with 13 bases left in between. Germline lookup yields CDR1 LGHNA and CDR2 YSLEER. CDR3 size: 16 residues. In nucleotides, the CDR3 is TGCGCCAGCAGCCAAGAGACGGAGGGTATGGGAAACACCATATATTTT. Translation gives CASSQETEGMGNTIYF.

The V call is TRBV19, the J call TRBJ1-2; 7 nucleotides align to TRBD1. The CDR3 totals 15 residues. Germline lookup yields CDR1 LNHDA and CDR2 SQIVND (reference sequence). With V trimmed by 4 bases and J by 1 base, 6 bases remained unmatched. The CDR3 DNA reads TGTGCCAGTAGTACCCGGGACAGCTATAACTATGGCTACACCTTC. This codes for CASSTRDSYNYGYTF. Looking up the rest from reference TRBV19 and TRBJ1-2 gives the full variable domain: DGGITQSPKYLFRKEGQNVTLSCEQNLNHDAMYWYRQDPGQGLRLIYYSQIVNDFQKGDIAEGYSVSREKKESFPLTVTSAQKNPTAFYLCASSTRDSYNYGYTFGSGTRLTVV.

The chain couples TRBV10-3 to TRBJ1-1; D may be TRBD1 (5 bases). V lost 0 bases and J lost 4, with 9 bases in between. CDR1 is ENHRY, CDR2 SYGVKD, per germline. The CDR3 spans 14 residues. CDR3 amino acids: CAISESRGTTEAFF. The CDR3 DNA is TGTGCCATCAGTGAGTCCCGGGGGACCACTGAAGCTTTCTTT.

This rearrangement joins TRBV20-1 to TRBJ1-5; weak D call: TRBD1 (6 bases). V lost 3 bases to trimming and J lost 0 bases, with 15 bases between them. There are 16 residues in the CDR3. The germline CDR1 and CDR2 sequences are DFQATT and SNEGSKA (reference sequence). The CDR3, as DNA: TGCAGTGCTAGTCCAATCCAGGGGTATAGCAATCAGCCCCAGCATTTT. Translated, it gives CSASPIQGYSNQPQHF.

The V gene is TRBV5-1, the J gene TRBJ2-1; tentatively, D is TRBD1 (6 bases). CDR3 length: 15 amino acids. Trimming removed 7 bases at V and 2 bases at J, with 16 bases between. The germline V gene has CDR1 SGHRS and CDR2 YFSETQ. The CDR3 reads CASYRDTDPYNEQFF. CDR3 DNA sequence: TGCGCCAGCTACCGGGACACCGATCCCTACAATGAGCAGTTCTTC.

The chain links TRBV9 to TRBJ1-3; D gene ambiguous. V lost 4 bases and J 0 bases, leaving 11 bases between the germline ends. The CDR3 is 15 amino acids. CDR1 and CDR2 (germline): SGDLS, YYNGEE. The CDR3 region is CASSPQQFSGNTIYF. CDR3 in DNA: TGTGCCAGCAGCCCCCAACAGTTCTCTGGAAACACCATATATTTT.

The rearrangement links TRBV30 to TRBJ1-4; tentative D call: TRBD1 (5 bases). Germline V gene lookup returns CDR1 GTSNPN and CDR2 SVGIG (reference sequence). The CDR3 loop spans 14 amino acids. V lost 2 bases and J lost 3, with 10 bases in between. The DNA for the CDR3 is TGTGCCTGGAGTAGGGGTAAAGCTAATGAAAAACTGTTTTTT. Its protein product is CAWSRGKANEKLFF. The entire variable domain, with the rest obtained from reference TRBV30 and TRBJ1-4, is as follows: SQTIHQWPATLVQPVGSPLSLECTVEGTSNPNLYWYRQAAGRGLQLLFYSVGIGQISSEVPQNLSASRPQDRQFILSSKKLLLSDSGFYLCAWSRGKANEKLFFGSGTQLSVL.

The chain couples TRBV7-9 to TRBJ2-3; D is uncertain. The CDR3 spans 15 residues. The germline V gene has CDR1 SEHNR and CDR2 FQNEAQ (reference sequence). Between the trimmed V and J ends, which lost 5 bases and 4 bases, there was a span of 16 bases. CDR3 region: CASSPGSSVSDTQYF. The CDR3 DNA follows: TGTGCCAGCAGCCCTGGCTCCAGCGTGTCAGATACGCAGTATTTT. The variable domain in full, completed from reference TRBV7-9 and TRBJ2-3, reads DTGVSQNPRHKITKRGQNVTFRCDPISEHNRLYWYRQTLGQGPEFLTYFQNEAQLEKSRLLSDRFSAERPKGSFSTLEIQRTEQGDSAMYLCASSPGSSVSDTQYFGPGTRLTVL.

This chain uses TRBV6-2 or TRBV6-3 with TRBJ2-3, with D possibly matching TRBD1 (5 bases). CDR3 size: 15 residues. Trimming took 5 bases from V and 2 from J, leaving 14 bases between them. In germline, CDR1 is MNHEY, CDR2 SVGEGT. The CDR3 loop is CASSPQGRVTDTQYF. CDR3 nucleotides: TGTGCCAGCAGTCCCCAGGGAAGGGTCACAGATACGCAGTATTTT.

The rearrangement links TRBV6-5 to TRBJ2-2; D perhaps matches TRBD1 (6 bases). The CDR3 spans 13 residues. V lost 10 bases to trimming and J lost 0 bases, with 9 bases between them. Germline lookup yields CDR1 MNHEY and CDR2 SVGAGI. DNA for the CDR3: TGTGCCAAGGGGGACCCGAACACCGGGGAGCTGTTTTTT. This translates into CAKGDPNTGELFF.

The chain joins TRBV29-1 to TRBJ2-5; possibly TRBD2 for D (6 bases). The CDR3 has 12 amino acids. Trimming removed 3 bases at V and 5 bases at J, with 10 bases between. Germline-derived CDR1 and CDR2 are SQVTM and ANQGSEA. The CDR3 reads CSVEGGGETQYF. CDR3 nucleotides: TGCAGCGTTGAGGGAGGCGGCGAGACCCAGTACTTC.

The chain has TRBV6-2 or TRBV6-3 and TRBJ2-1, with TRBD2 matching over 7 bases. V was pared by 5 bases and J by 6 bases, with 4 bases of the junction left unmatched. Germline values: CDR1 MNHEY, CDR2 SVGEGT. The CDR3 sequence is 13 residues long. The CDR3 nucleotides are TGTGCCAGCAGTGAGCGGGATTCCAATGAGCAGTTCTTC. Translated: CASSERDSNEQFF.

This clone was recorded a few times. J is TRBJ1-2 and V is TRBV9, with D possibly TRBD1 on 5 matching bases. This CDR3 has 12 residues. The V gene lost 4 bases and the J gene lost 8 bases, with 12 bases spanning the gap. The germline gives CDR1 SGDLS, CDR2 YYNGEE. In DNA, the CDR3 is TGTGCCAGCAGCCTCGACAGTGGCGGCTACACCTTC. This encodes CASSLDSGGYTF. The variable domain in full, completed from reference TRBV9 and TRBJ1-2, reads DSGVTQTPKHLITATGQRVTLRCSPRSGDLSVYWYQQSLDQGLQFLIQYYNGEERAKGNILERFSAQQFPDLHSELNLSSLELGDSALYFCASSLDSGGYTFGSGTRLTVV.

The chain joins TRBV5-1 to TRBJ1-6; 7 bases match TRBD1. This CDR3 spans 13 amino acids. The germline V gene encodes CDR1 SGHRS and CDR2 YFSETQ. Trimming took 5 bases from V and 7 from J; bases not matched to a gene: 3. In nucleotides, the CDR3 is TGCGCCAGCAGTACAGGGGAGAATTCACCCCTCCACTTT. Its translation: CASSTGENSPLHF.

This clone was observed a few times. The chain employs TRBV6-6 and TRBJ2-7; TRBD2 aligns across 8 bases. CDR3 length equals 14 residues. CDR1 and CDR2 from the germline V gene are MNHNY and SVGAGI (reference sequence). J gave up 4 bases and V 2 bases, and 4 bases lay outside the gene matches. The CDR3 loop is CASSYGLAGYEQYF. DNA for the CDR3: TGTGCCAGCAGTTACGGCCTAGCGGGTTACGAGCAGTACTTC.

The J gene is TRBJ2-3, the V gene TRBV5-4; 8 positions agree with TRBD1. Per germline, CDR1 SGHNT and CDR2 YYREEE (reference sequence). The junction had 3 bases not matched to a gene; V was cut back by 2 bases and J by 1 base. The CDR3 runs to 15 residues. The CDR3 DNA reads as TGTGCCAGCAGCTTCGGACAGGGCCGCACAGATACGCAGTATTTT. Translating gives CASSFGQGRTDTQYF.

This rearrangement joins TRBV18 to TRBJ2-6; TRBD2 is a possible D gene (6 bases). Germline CDR1 reads KGHSH; CDR2 reads LQKENI. With 2 bases removed from V and 4 bases from J, the gap between germline ends came to 9 bases. This CDR3 has 15 residues. CDR3 region: CASSPAGSGANVLTF. CDR3 bases: TGTGCCAGCTCACCAGCGGGGTCCGGGGCCAACGTCCTGACTTTC.

The chain combines TRBV12-3 or TRBV12-4 with TRBJ2-1; perhaps TRBD2 as D (5 bases). The CDR3 loop spans 13 amino acids. The V end lost 3 bases, the J end lost 7 bases, and 10 bases lay between the germline ends. CDR3 residues: CASSLARRNEQFF. Written as DNA, the CDR3 is TGTGCCAGCAGTTTGGCTAGGAGGAATGAGCAGTTCTTC.

This chain uses TRBV10-3 with TRBJ1-1; 7 nucleotides align to TRBD1. J was trimmed by 3 bases and V by 7 bases; bases with no gene match: 5. The CDR3 is 13 amino acids. Looked up from germline, CDR1 is ENHRY and CDR2 is SYGVKD. CDR3: CAITSTGYTEAFF. CDR3 DNA: TGTGCCATCACCTCGACAGGGTACACTGAAGCTTTCTTT.

The CDR3 reads CASSVAVNTGELFF. The CDR3 bases are TGTGCCAGCAGCGTAGCCGTGAACACCGGGGAGCTGTTTTTT. The chain couples TRBV9 to TRBJ2-2; D not resolved. The V end was cut by 0 bases, the J end by 1 base, with 4 bases between. Germline V lookup: CDR1 SGDLS, CDR2 YYNGEE. This CDR3 spans 14 amino acids.

The chain couples TRBV18 to TRBJ2-1; 13 bases align to TRBD2. The CDR3 is made up of 15 amino acids. The V and J ends lost 0 bases and 8 bases, in that order; junction bases with no gene match: 1. Germline V gene sequence: CDR1 KGHSH, CDR2 LQKENI. In nucleotides, the CDR3 is TGTGCCAGCTCACCACCGGGACTAGCGGGACATGAGCAGTTCTTC. This sequence encodes CASSPPGLAGHEQFF.

V gene TRBV7-8 combines with J gene TRBJ2-7; 9 bases agree with TRBD2. CDR3 length equals 14 residues. Losses at the gene ends were 5 bases for V and 6 bases for J; bases not matched to a gene: 8. Germline assignment: CDR1 SGHVS and CDR2 FQNEAQ. The CDR3 is CASSAPAGGSEQYV. CDR3 DNA sequence: TGTGCCAGCAGCGCTCCCGCGGGAGGGAGCGAGCAGTACGTC.

CDR3 in amino acids: CASSLGGTNYGYTF. The CDR3 DNA follows: TGTGCCAGCAGCTTAGGAGGGACTAACTATGGCTACACCTTC. The rearrangement uses TRBV7-9 and TRBJ1-2; no reliable D call. V was shortened by 1 base and J by 0 bases, with 6 bases between the two germline ends. This CDR3 has 14 amino acids. Looked up from germline, CDR1 is SEHNR and CDR2 is FQNEAQ (reference sequence).

The V call is TRBV19, the J call TRBJ1-1; D remains ambiguous. Germline CDR1 reads LNHDA; CDR2 reads SQIVND (reference sequence). The CDR3 contains 15 residues. Between the trimmed V and J ends, which lost 3 bases and 5 bases, there was a span of 16 bases. The CDR3 DNA follows: TGTGCCAGTAGTATGGGAGGGAGCGGTAAAACTGAAGCTTTCTTT. It encodes CASSMGGSGKTEAFF.

The V call is TRBV3-1 (or the pseudogene TRBV3-2), the J call TRBJ2-3, with TRBD2 identical over 12 bases. The V gene's germline CDR1 is LGHDT and CDR2 YNNKEL (reference sequence). The trim removed 5 bases at V and 1 base at J, leaving 13 bases unmatched. The CDR3 loop spans 19 amino acids. The CDR3 coding sequence is TGTGCCAGCAGCACCAATCTAGCGGGAGGGTCTCGGGGCACAGATACGCAGTATTTT. It codes for CASSTNLAGGSRGTDTQYF.

V gene TRBV7-9 combines with J gene TRBJ1-3, with TRBD1 as a possible D gene (6 bases). This CDR3 comprises 13 residues. Germline values: CDR1 SEHNR, CDR2 FQNEAQ (reference sequence). Trimming left V 1 base short and J 12 bases short, with 13 bases between. The CDR3 nucleotides are TGTGCCAGCAGCTTAGGGACAGTAGGACACATATATTTT. Its translation is CASSLGTVGHIYF.

This clone is deemed large. The rearrangement joins TRBV29-1 to TRBJ1-2; 7 bases map to TRBD1. Unmatched junction bases numbered 18, after V lost 5 bases and J lost 6 bases. The CDR3 spans 16 residues. The germline V gene encodes CDR1 SQVTM and CDR2 ANQGSEA. In DNA, the CDR3 is TGCAGCGTTCCCAGGACCTACAGGGGCGCCCACGATGGCTACACCTTC. Residues: CSVPRTYRGAHDGYTF.

The chain links TRBV6-5 to TRBJ1-2; TRBD1 matches at 7 bases. From germline, CDR1 is MNHEY and CDR2 SVGAGI. CDR3 length equals 15 residues. V gave up 6 bases and J gave up 5 bases; unmatched junction bases: 12. The DNA of the CDR3 is TGTGCCAGCAGGCCGGGCGTGACAGGGAAATATGGCTACACCTTC. Encoded protein: CASRPGVTGKYGYTF.

This clone was found a few times. This rearrangement joins TRBV19 to TRBJ1-5; D unclear. V lost 5 bases, J lost 9 bases, and 14 bases lay in between. CDR1 is LNHDA and CDR2 is SQIVND in the germline V gene (reference sequence). This CDR3 contains 13 residues. In nucleotides, the CDR3 is TGTGCCAGTAGTTCAGATGCGGCGTGGCCCCAGCATTTT. As protein: CASSSDAAWPQHF.

This clone was recorded a few times. The chain recombines TRBV10-3 with TRBJ2-7; 10 bases are shared with TRBD2. Germline values: CDR1 ENHRY, CDR2 SYGVKD. There are 15 residues in the CDR3. With V trimmed by 4 bases and J by 3 bases, 6 bases remained unmatched. The CDR3 loop is CAISGPSGGHYEQYF. DNA for the CDR3: TGTGCCATCAGTGGTCCTAGCGGGGGCCACTACGAGCAGTACTTC.